This entry lists 25 T cell receptor beta chains sequenced from one sample in a study of T cells in Graves' hyperthyroidism and ophthalmopathy. Amplification targeted TCR beta CDR3 regions from RNA transcripts. An initial round of RT-PCR targeting the TCR CDR3 relied on the HTBI primer set. A single record per CDR3 protein comes from TCRdb applying MiXCR to the multiplex PCR reads. The sample lists a few hundred thousand distinct CDR3 sequences, around 16% occurring once. Input material: blood. These receptor sequences come from a man aged 35 to 55 with Graves' hyperthyroidism.

This clonotype has at least ten counts. The chain links TRBV30 to TRBJ2-7; 7 nucleotides align to TRBD2. CDR3 length equals 13 residues. V dropped 5 bases and J dropped 6; count of bases not matched to a gene: 10. Germline values: CDR1 GTSNPN, CDR2 SVGIG (reference sequence). CDR3 nucleotide sequence: TGTGCCTGGGAAGCGGGAACATTATTCGAGCAGTACTTC. Amino acids: CAWEAGTLFEQYF.

The rearrangement links TRBV5-1 to TRBJ2-5; TRBD1 matches 8 bases. CDR1 and CDR2 from the germline V gene are SGHRS and YFSETQ. The CDR3 consists of 15 residues. V lost 3 bases to trimming and J lost 3 bases; unmatched junction nucleotides: 7. CDR3 sequence reads: CASSSGQVDKETQYF. CDR3 DNA: TGCGCCAGCAGCTCGGGACAGGTCGATAAAGAGACCCAGTACTTC.

This clonotype was recorded at least ten times. The chain is built from TRBV30 and TRBJ1-1, with TRBD1 identical over 8 bases. V shed 4 bases and J 2 bases; nucleotides not matched to a gene: 9. The CDR3 length is 15 residues. CDR1 and CDR2 (germline): GTSNPN, SVGIG (reference sequence). CDR3 region: CAWTRDRLENTEAFF. The CDR3 DNA sequence: TGTGCCTGGACCCGGGACAGGCTTGAAAACACTGAAGCTTTCTTT. The full variable domain, its missing parts supplied by reference TRBV30 and TRBJ1-1, is SQTIHQWPATLVQPVGSPLSLECTVEGTSNPNLYWYRQAAGRGLQLLFYSVGIGQISSEVPQNLSASRPQDRQFILSSKKLLLSDSGFYLCAWTRDRLENTEAFFGQGTRLTVV.

In its sample, this clonotype was seen many times. At one end the junction does not follow the germline gene, possibly because of a read error. The rearrangement uses TRBV11-2 and TRBJ2-1, with D perhaps assigned TRBD1 or TRBD2 (5 bases each). Germline assignment: CDR1 SGHAT and CDR2 FQNNGV. The CDR3 spans 15 residues. The CDR3 loop is CPRGRVGVIFNEQFF. CDR3 sequence (DNA): TGCCCCCGGGGCAGGGTTGGGGTTATCTTTAATGAGCAGTTCTTC. Full variable domain (missing parts from reference TRBV11-2 and TRBJ2-1): EAGVAQSPRYKIIEKRQSVAFWCNPISGHATLYWYQQILGQGPKLLIQFQNNGVVDDSQLPKDRFSAERLKGVDSTLKIQPAKLEDSAVYLCPRGRVGVIFNEQFFGPGTRLTVL.

With regard to this clonotype: A clone one base away is much larger, so this may be a read error. J is TRBJ2-2 and V is TRBV6-2 or TRBV6-3; 7 bases are a match to TRBD2. Germline V lookup: CDR1 MNHEY, CDR2 SVGEGT. The CDR3 runs 16 residues. The CDR3 nucleotides read TGTGCCAGCAGTTATTCAAGCGGGGCCTTCACCGGGGAGCTGTCTTTT. Translating it yields CASSYSSGAFTGELSF.

The chain has TRBV7-9 and TRBJ2-1; a weak D match, TRBD1 (5 bases). Germline V gene data show CDR1 as SEHNR and CDR2 as FQNEAQ (reference sequence). This CDR3 region has 13 residues. The germline V and J ends were trimmed by 2 bases and 8 bases, with 10 bases remaining between them. The CDR3 nucleotides read TGTGCCAGCAGCTTATACGACAGAGATGAGCAGTTCTTC. Protein: CASSLYDRDEQFF.

At least ten counts were recorded for this clonotype. The chain recombines TRBV5-5 with TRBJ1-1; D unresolved. The germline gives CDR1 SGHKS, CDR2 YYEKEE (reference sequence). With 4 bases removed from V and 0 bases from J, the gap between germline ends came to 10 bases. There are 14 residues in the CDR3. The CDR3 region is CASSMRTMNTEAFF. The CDR3 region has the DNA TGTGCCAGCAGCATGAGGACCATGAACACTGAAGCTTTCTTT.

This clonotype was picked up a small number of times. This sequence joins TRBV4-3 and TRBJ2-6, with a possible D match to TRBD1 (6 bases). There are 17 residues in the CDR3. V gave up 0 bases and J gave up 0 bases, with 9 bases separating them. Per the germline V gene, CDR1 is LGHNA and CDR2 is YSLEER. As DNA, the CDR3 is TGCGCCAGCAGCCAAGATCTGGGGGCCTCTGGGGCCAACGTCCTGACTTTC. This gives the protein CASSQDLGASGANVLTF.

The V and J genes are TRBV7-3 and TRBJ2-5; D is unclear. Deletions cut 4 bases from V and 4 bases from J, with 4 bases between. The CDR3 length is 11 residues. Germline-derived CDR1 and CDR2 are SGHTA and FQGTGA. DNA of the CDR3: TGTGCCAGCAGCTCGACAGAGACCCAGTACTTC. Translating it yields CASSSTETQYF.

This clonotype came up many times. This sequence joins TRBV2 and TRBJ2-2, with a possible D match to TRBD1 (6 bases). Trimming removed 6 bases from V and 7 bases from J, with 21 bases in between. Germline CDR1 and CDR2: SNHLY and FYNNEI. CDR3 length: 16 amino acids. CDR3 sequence reads: CASSTGLGAFVGELFF. The DNA of the CDR3 is TGTGCCAGCAGCACAGGACTGGGGGCGTTTGTCGGGGAGCTGTTTTTT.

Only a few counts were recorded for this clonotype. The rearrangement links TRBV18 to TRBJ2-6; D is tentatively TRBD1 or TRBD2 (5 bases each). Germline V lookup: CDR1 KGHSH, CDR2 LQKENI. The CDR3 sequence is 16 residues long. The V end was cut by 5 bases, the J end by 3 bases, with 14 bases between. The DNA of the CDR3 is TGTGCCAGCTCAAGGGACCCGTACGATGGGGCCAACGTCCTGACTTTC. Translation: CASSRDPYDGANVLTF.

This clonotype was observed a few times. This rearrangement joins TRBV10-3 to TRBJ1-5, with D maybe TRBD1 (6 bases). Trimming took off 9 bases at V and 3 bases at J, with 15 bases between the two ends. Germline assignment: CDR1 ENHRY and CDR2 SYGVKD. The CDR3 loop spans 14 amino acids. The CDR3 DNA follows: TGTGCCATGGAAGGGGCAGGGGTCAATCAGCCCCAGCATTTT. This gives the protein CAMEGAGVNQPQHF.

This clonotype has a count of ten or more. This chain connects TRBV28 to TRBJ2-7; TRBD1 matches at 7 bases. CDR1 is MDHEN and CDR2 is SYDVKM in the germline V gene. J gave up 3 bases and V 2 bases, and 4 bases lay outside the gene matches. The CDR3 runs 14 residues. CDR3 bases: TGTGCCAGCAGTTTAACAGGGGATCGCTACGAGCAGTACTTC. It yields the protein CASSLTGDRYEQYF. The variable domain in full, with the rest retrieved from reference TRBV28 and TRBJ2-7, is DVKVTQSSRYLVKRTGEKVFLECVQDMDHENMFWYRQDPGLGLRLIYFSYDVKMKEKGDIPEGYSVSREKKERFSLILESASTNQTSMYLCASSLTGDRYEQYFGPGTRLTVT.

The V call is TRBV6-1, the J call TRBJ2-7, with TRBD2 matching 7 bases. Germline CDR1 and CDR2: MNHNS and SASEGT. Trimming cost V 5 bases and J 2 bases; bases outside gene matches: 6. This CDR3 comprises 14 residues. CDR3 bases: TGTGCCAGCAGTCCCCCGCGGGGGACCTACGAGCAGTACTTC. Encoded protein: CASSPPRGTYEQYF.

This clonotype was observed a handful of times. A much larger clone sits a single nucleotide away, making a read error possible. The J gene is TRBJ1-6, the V gene TRBV7-2; unclear D gene. The CDR3 consists of 17 residues. Per germline, CDR1 SGHTA and CDR2 FQGNSA. CDR3 in DNA: TGTGCCAACAGCTTAGCCCCCTTGGGCTCCTATAATTCACCCCTCCACTTT. Translated: CANSLAPLGSYNSPLHF. The full variable domain, with the rest looked up from reference TRBV7-2 and TRBJ1-6, is GAGVSQSPSNKVTEKGKDVELRCDPISGHTALYWYRQSLGQGLEFLIYFQGNSAPDKSGLPSDRFSAERTGGSVSTLTIQRTQQEDSAVYLCANSLAPLGSYNSPLHFGNGTRLTVT.

This clonotype was found many times. The chain employs TRBV11-2 and TRBJ1-2, with unresolved D. From germline, CDR1 is SGHAT and CDR2 FQNNGV. V dropped 5 bases and J dropped 0 bases, with 10 bases sitting between them. The CDR3 is made up of 14 amino acids. The CDR3 is CASSQRVSNYGYTF. CDR3 DNA sequence: TGTGCCAGCAGCCAGCGGGTTTCTAACTATGGCTACACCTTC.

This clonotype has a handful of counts. J is TRBJ1-2 and V is TRBV19, with D perhaps matching TRBD1 (5 bases). Trimming removed 5 bases from V and 0 bases from J, with 7 bases in between. This CDR3 has 13 residues. Germline V gene data show CDR1 as LNHDA and CDR2 as SQIVND (reference sequence). The DNA for the CDR3 is TGTGCCAGTAGTCTACAGGCTAACTATGGCTACACCTTC. This codes for CASSLQANYGYTF. The variable domain in full, with the rest retrieved from reference TRBV19 and TRBJ1-2, is DGGITQSPKYLFRKEGQNVTLSCEQNLNHDAMYWYRQDPGQGLRLIYYSQIVNDFQKGDIAEGYSVSREKKESFPLTVTSAQKNPTAFYLCASSLQANYGYTFGSGTRLTVV.

The rearrangement uses TRBV11-2 and TRBJ2-5; weak D call: TRBD2 (5 bases). V was pared by 7 bases and J by 5 bases, with 8 bases between. This CDR3 spans 11 amino acids. The germline V gene has CDR1 SGHAT and CDR2 FQNNGV. The CDR3 sequence is CASTGSETQYF. CDR3 nucleotides: TGTGCCAGCACGGGATCGGAGACCCAGTACTTC.

There are many counts of this clonotype. The chain employs TRBV6-1 and TRBJ2-5; 8 bases are shared with TRBD2. The V gene's germline CDR1 is MNHNS and CDR2 SASEGT. This CDR3 has 14 residues. With 7 bases clipped from V and 5 bases from J, the junction kept 9 bases outside the gene matches. The CDR3 reads CASNRAGGLETQYF. CDR3 nucleotides: TGTGCCAGCAATCGGGCGGGGGGTTTGGAGACCCAGTACTTC.

The sample holds many counts of this clonotype. The gene calls are TRBV2 and TRBJ2-2, with D possibly TRBD1 on 6 matching bases. V lost 4 bases and J lost 3, with 9 bases in between. The CDR3 is made up of 14 amino acids. Per the germline V gene, CDR1 is SNHLY and CDR2 is FYNNEI. This CDR3 is CASSGQAHTGELFF. CDR3 DNA sequence: TGTGCCAGCAGTGGACAGGCACACACCGGGGAGCTGTTTTTT.

Ten or more counts support this clonotype. The genes are TRBV18 and TRBJ2-3, with a tentative D call TRBD1 (6 bases). From germline, CDR1 is KGHSH and CDR2 LQKENI. V was shortened by 3 bases and J by 6 bases, with 10 bases between the two germline ends. This CDR3 contains 13 residues. The CDR3 reads CASSPDRSDTQYF. Here the CDR3 DNA reads TGTGCCAGCTCACCGGACAGATCGGATACGCAGTATTTT.

This clonotype was detected ten times or more. V gene TRBV20-1 combines with J gene TRBJ2-2, with 13 bases matching TRBD2. CDR1 DFQATT and CDR2 SNEGSKA come from the germline V gene (reference sequence). V gave up 5 bases and J gave up 0 bases; unmatched junction bases: 3. The CDR3 is 16 residues long. This CDR3 is CSAVGLAGTNTGELFF. The DNA of the CDR3 is TGCAGTGCTGTGGGACTAGCGGGGACGAACACCGGGGAGCTGTTTTTT.

This chain uses TRBV3-1 with TRBJ1-2; D possibly corresponds to TRBD1 (5 bases). Germline lookup yields CDR1 LGHDT and CDR2 YNNKEL (reference sequence). The CDR3 runs to 13 residues. V lost 4 bases to trimming and J lost 8 bases, with 14 bases between them. The CDR3 DNA reads as TGTGCCAGCAGCCCGGGAGGAGGGGACGGCTACACCTTC. It codes for CASSPGGGDGYTF.

This clonotype appeared many times. The rearrangement uses TRBV3-1 and TRBJ1-1; possible D gene TRBD1, 5 bases. Trimming took 4 bases from V and 4 from J, leaving 7 bases between them. Germline values: CDR1 LGHDT, CDR2 YNNKEL (reference sequence). CDR3 length: 12 residues. The DNA for the CDR3 is TGTGCCAGCAGCCTTACAGGCACTGAAGCTTTCTTT. Translating gives CASSLTGTEAFF.

On this clonotype: At one boundary the junction diverges from the germline segment, which might be a read error. CDR3 protein: CSARRDTGAFF. The CDR3 DNA is TGCAGTGCACGAAGGGACACTGGAGCTTTCTTT. The V and J genes are TRBV20-1 and TRBJ1-1; D is possibly TRBD1 (6 bases). Germline lookup yields CDR1 DFQATT and CDR2 SNEGSKA (reference sequence). This CDR3 has 11 amino acids.